Below, 21 T cell receptor beta chains from the same sample are listed, as sequenced in a study of T cell repertoires in cytomegalovirus infection (dated by TCRdb to the late 2010s). The sequencer listed for this sample is Illumina HiSeq 1500. TCRdb ran its own pipeline on the public reads, namely fastp trimming at Q25 and MiXCR clone calling, and kept in-frame beta chains. Identical CDR3 protein sequences are pooled into one entry, listed with their most common genes and DNA. The sample data list roughly 80,000 distinct CDR3 sequences, and 35% to 45% of these were observed just once. Approximately 95% of the sample is in the top ten clones. No antigens are known for them. In the paper's terms, the treatment or condition label means: in vitro stimulation with specific CMV peptide epitopes to enrich CMV-specific T cells. The material was CD8+ T cells from cultured PBMCs, obtained from culture after CMV antigen stimulation. The receptors originated from a human donor in good health (CMV status not recorded). Some clones in this sample may be carry-over from other donors' samples.

This clonotype occurred a few times. The V and J genes are TRBV7-2 and TRBJ2-7, with D unclear. V lost 5 bases and J lost 0, with 14 bases in between. The V gene's germline CDR1 is SGHTA and CDR2 FQGNSA. CDR3 size: 15 residues. CDR3 protein: CASSTEVRFSYEQYF. The CDR3, as DNA: TGTGCCAGCAGCACTGAGGTGAGGTTCTCCTACGAGCAGTACTTC.

This clonotype was found many times. The gene calls are TRBV7-2 and TRBJ2-1; D remains unclear. Germline-derived CDR1 and CDR2 are SGHTA and FQGNSA. This CDR3 has 15 amino acids. V shed 2 bases and J shed 4 bases, with 12 bases lying between them. The CDR3 region has the DNA TGTGCCAGCAGCTTAAGCAGAACCCCATACAATGAGCAGTTCTTC. The encoded protein is CASSLSRTPYNEQFF.

This clonotype was picked up a small number of times. The rearrangement uses TRBV28 and TRBJ2-3, with 7 bases fitting TRBD2. From germline, CDR1 is MDHEN and CDR2 SYDVKM. This CDR3 comprises 16 residues. The ends lost 5 bases at V and 0 bases at J; junction bases unmatched: 8. In DNA, the CDR3 is TGTGCCAGCAGTCCCCACAGCGGGGCCAGCACAGATACGCAGTATTTT. Amino acids: CASSPHSGASTDTQYF.

This clonotype was found many times. The CDR3 here is CASSILGPYEQYF. CDR3 in DNA: TGTGCCAGCAGCATACTTGGGCCCTACGAGCAGTACTTC. The gene calls are TRBV7-9 and TRBJ2-7; D uncertain. Trimming removed 5 bases at V and 2 bases at J, with 10 bases between. The CDR3 has 13 residues. Germline V gene sequence: CDR1 SEHNR, CDR2 FQNEAQ (reference sequence).

This clonotype was counted only a few times. The DNA of the CDR3 is TGTGCCAGCAGTCTCCGGGCTGGTAGCAATCAGCCCCAGCATTTT. This sequence encodes CASSLRAGSNQPQHF. The rearrangement uses TRBV28 and TRBJ1-5; D is unresolved. The germline V and J ends were trimmed by 5 bases and 0 bases, with 11 bases remaining between them. This CDR3 is 15 amino acids long. In germline, CDR1 is MDHEN, CDR2 SYDVKM.

The table lists this clonotype with a few counts. The rearrangement joins TRBV19 to TRBJ2-7; no firm D call. Per the germline V gene, CDR1 is LNHDA and CDR2 is SQIVND (reference sequence). The CDR3 sequence is 15 residues long. Trimming removed 3 bases from V and 2 bases from J, with 14 bases in between. The CDR3 DNA follows: TGTGCCAGTAGTATGGTTGCTACAGTTCCCTACGAGCAGTACTTC. This translates into CASSMVATVPYEQYF.

The rearrangement links TRBV20-1 to TRBJ2-7, with 7 positions matching TRBD1. Germline V gives CDR1 DFQATT, CDR2 SNEGSKA (reference sequence). With V trimmed by 4 bases and J by 0 bases, 15 bases remained unmatched. This CDR3 spans 17 amino acids. The CDR3 DNA reads TGCAGTGCTATACCGGTACAGGGGACAGAAAACTCCTACGAGCAGTACTTC. It encodes CSAIPVQGTENSYEQYF.

The chain's CDR3 is CASSRLASYEQYF. The DNA for the CDR3 is TGTGCCAGCAGCCGACTGGCTTCATACGAGCAGTACTTC. The rearrangement joins TRBV6-1 to TRBJ2-7, with D uncertain. V lost 6 bases and J lost 4, with 13 bases in between. This CDR3 contains 13 residues. Germline values: CDR1 MNHNS, CDR2 SASEGT.

This clonotype was detected a few times. This chain links TRBV7-9 with TRBJ2-7; D might be TRBD2 (6 bases). Germline CDR1 and CDR2: SEHNR and FQNEAQ (reference sequence). The CDR3 sequence is 16 residues long. Between the trimmed V and J ends, which lost 4 bases and 6 bases, there was a span of 22 bases. The CDR3 DNA sequence: TGTGCCAGCAGCTCAACCGGAGGGCCCAGTAGCGTCGAGCAGTACTTC. Protein product: CASSSTGGPSSVEQYF.

This clonotype showed up just once. The rearrangement links TRBV5-1 to TRBJ1-1, with D perhaps matching TRBD1 (5 bases). This CDR3 region has 15 residues. From germline, CDR1 is SGHRS and CDR2 YFSETQ. Trimming took 4 bases from V and 1 from J, leaving 14 bases between them. CDR3 bases: TGCGCCAGCAGCCCGAAGGTAGGGGAGAACACTGAAGCTTTCTTT. Translated, it gives CASSPKVGENTEAFF.

V is TRBV7-6 and J is TRBJ2-1; D unclear. This CDR3 contains 15 residues. Trimming took off 1 base at V and 5 bases at J, with 12 bases between the two ends. Germline CDR1 is SGHVS and CDR2 is FNYEAQ. CDR3 bases: TGTGCCAGCAGCTTAGGGGCAGTTGTCAACAATGAGCAGTTCTTC. Amino acid sequence: CASSLGAVVNNEQFF.

The chain carries TRBV4-1 and TRBJ2-7; D call uncertain. This CDR3 comprises 16 residues. V was shortened by 3 bases and J by 3 bases, with 18 bases between the two germline ends. The germline V gene has CDR1 MGHRA and CDR2 YSYEKL. CDR3 DNA sequence: TGCGCCAGCAGCCACACCACTGGACGGACCCTCTACGAGCAGTACTTC. Encoded protein: CASSHTTGRTLYEQYF.

Notes on this clonotype: The junction and the germline gene differ at one end; a read error may be behind it. The chain links TRBV12-3 or TRBV12-4 to TRBJ1-4; 8 nucleotides match TRBD1. This CDR3 spans 18 amino acids. The CDR3 region is CASSWQGAGPATNEKPFF. CDR3 coding DNA: TGTGCCAGCAGTTGGCAGGGGGCCGGCCCTGCAACTAATGAAAAACCGTTTTTT.

The rearrangement joins TRBV11-2 to TRBJ2-7; 13 nucleotides agree with TRBD2. CDR3 length: 15 amino acids. From germline, CDR1 is SGHAT and CDR2 FQNNGV. The junction had 3 bases not matched to a gene; V was cut back by 5 bases and J by 2 bases. CDR3: CASSHGTSGAYEQYF. CDR3 DNA sequence: TGTGCCAGCAGCCACGGGACTAGCGGGGCCTACGAGCAGTACTTC.

V usage is TRBV6-6 and J usage is TRBJ1-2; 11 nucleotides agree with TRBD1. Germline V lookup: CDR1 MNHNY, CDR2 SVGAGI (reference sequence). Trimming at V came to 7 bases and at J to 3 bases, leaving 4 bases not matched to a gene. The length of the CDR3 is 14 residues. The CDR3 here is CASTRTGGDYGYTF. The CDR3 DNA reads TGTGCCAGCACCCGGACAGGGGGCGACTATGGCTACACCTTC.

The J gene is TRBJ2-7, the V gene TRBV7-2, with a tentative D call TRBD2 (5 bases). The CDR3 is 13 amino acids. The V end was cut by 4 bases, the J end by 5 bases, with 12 bases between. Germline CDR1 and CDR2: SGHTA and FQGNSA. Here the CDR3 DNA reads TGTGCCAGCAGCTCGAGGGCGAGAGACGAGCAGTACTTC. Translated: CASSSRARDEQYF.

The chain combines TRBV12-3 or TRBV12-4 with TRBJ2-2; 9 bases match TRBD1. CDR3 length: 19 amino acids. V lost 6 bases and J lost 1; bases outside the gene matches: 15. The CDR3 spells CASSRPLSDRGLNTGELFF. CDR3 DNA sequence: TGTGCCAGCAGCCGACCGTTGTCGGACAGGGGCTTGAACACCGGGGAGCTGTTTTTT.

This clonotype has more than one count but fewer than ten. The chain combines TRBV7-9 with TRBJ1-2; D is unclear. Trimming stripped 4 bases from V and 4 bases from J, with 10 bases between. Looked up from germline, CDR1 is SEHNR and CDR2 is FQNEAQ (reference sequence). CDR3 length: 13 amino acids. The CDR3 nucleotides are TGTGCCAGCAGCTCCCCTATATCCTATGGCTACACCTTC. Encoded protein: CASSSPISYGYTF.

The rearrangement joins TRBV6-1 to TRBJ2-1, with D tentatively TRBD1 (5 bases). V was clipped by 3 bases and J by 8 bases, with 14 bases between them. Germline V gene data show CDR1 as MNHNS and CDR2 as SASEGT. CDR3 size: 14 residues. DNA for the CDR3: TGTGCCAGCAGTGACCGACAGTACCTAGATGAGCAGTTCTTC. Its protein is CASSDRQYLDEQFF.

V is TRBV10-2 and J is TRBJ2-3; 7 positions match TRBD2. V shed 1 base and J 2 bases; nucleotides not matched to a gene: 3. Germline CDR1 WSHSY, CDR2 SAAADI. The CDR3 runs to 15 residues. The CDR3 DNA reads TGCGCCAGCAGTGAGTATGGACTAGTCACAGATACGCAGTATTTT. Residues: CASSEYGLVTDTQYF.

This clonotype was seen a few times. The chain is built from TRBV5-6 and TRBJ2-2, with TRBD2 identical over 9 bases. Germline-derived CDR1 and CDR2 are SGHDT and YYEEEE. J lost 2 bases, V lost 3 bases, and 2 bases had no gene match. The CDR3 is 15 residues long. Here the CDR3 DNA reads TGTGCCAGCAGCTCTAGCGGGGAAAACACCGGGGAGCTGTTTTTT. Translated: CASSSSGENTGELFF.